This T cell receptor (beta chain) was recorded in a study of cytomegalovirus exposure and HLA in healthy donors. The PCR was carried out with 60 Vbeta primers and 13 Jbeta primers. The method was immunoSEQ multiplex PCR; TCRdb's version includes in-frame clones alone and lacks a portion of them. This sample has 180,000 or so clones, with roughly three quarters found just once. CDR3 length: 13 amino acids. J was trimmed by 10 bases and V by 6 bases; bases with no gene match: 9. Germline loops: CDR1 SQVTM, CDR2 ANQGSEA. The sample comprised PBMCs. The receptor was isolated from a male donor in good health and CMV-seronegative. The rearrangement links TRBV29-1 to TRBJ2-1; 10 nucleotides agree with TRBD2. The CDR3 DNA sequence: TGCAGCGTACGAAAGGGACTAGCGATCGAGCAGTTCTTC. Its protein is CSVRKGLAIEQFF.